This T cell receptor beta chain was sequenced in a study of PD-1 blockade in classical Hodgkin lymphoma. Study background: Administration of nivolumab to patients was at 3 mg/kg intravenously every 2 weeks. Findings and caveats of the study: As was reported, newly diagnosed patients showed lower baseline TCR diversity than healthy donors did.

Note on this clone: Antigen: not known.

Each patient experienced a relapse that followed autologous stem cell transplantation, and brentuximab vedotin exposure varied. Complete response, partial response or progressive disease was each patient's best response. This CDR3 comprises 14 residues. Deletions cut 4 bases from V and 4 bases from J, with 13 bases between. Looked up from germline, CDR1 is SGHNT and CDR2 is YENEEA. Produced via immunoSEQ multiplex PCR; TCRdb's table is partial and in-frame only. The table has about 20,000 clones, approximately 73% seen once. The source is a human donor with classical Hodgkin lymphoma. The input for sequencing was peripheral blood mononuclear cells (PBMCs), taken before the second cycle of nivolumab. This chain connects TRBV11-3 to TRBJ1-2; D gene ambiguous. This chain's CDR3 is CASSSTPSSYGYTF. The CDR3 region has the DNA TGTGCCAGCAGCTCAACCCCCAGTTCCTATGGCTACACCTTC.